This T cell receptor (beta chain) originates from a study of molecular identifiers for immune sequencing clone quantification. General observations from the study: Clones above 20 RNA copies contained over 97% of effector molecules but under 1% of naive ones. Spiked-in Jurkat TCR RNA corresponding to one cell was reported as detectable against roughly 1 million naive cells.

The length of the CDR3 is 16 residues. Trimming took off 6 bases at V and 3 bases at J, with 20 bases between the two ends. From germline, CDR1 is LNHDA and CDR2 SQIVND (reference sequence). Concerning this clonotype: The antigen is undetermined.

MiXCR, applied by TCRdb to the PCR reads, yields one record per CDR3 protein. The sample carries about half a million distinct CDR3 sequences, roughly 23% recorded once. Libraries used roughly 20,000 to 1,100,000 sorted naive CD8 T cells and 10%, 30% or 50% RNA input. The sorting of naive CD8 T cells used the CD8+CD4-CCR7+CD45RA+ phenotype. This receptor was identified in a human donor in good health. Some libraries in this study had Jurkat cell RNA spiked in. V and J are TRBV19 and TRBJ1-2, with D unclear. The sample taken for sequencing was naive CD8+ T cells from blood, with Jurkat cell RNA spiked in. As to subset: FACS-sorted CD8+CD4-CCR7+CD45RA+ naive T cells. CDR3 residues: CASSSTGYTTYYGYTF. The DNA of the CDR3 is TGTGCCAGTAGCTCGACCGGCTACACGACCTACTATGGCTACACCTTC.